This TCR beta chain was identified in a study of T cell responses to AZD1222 COVID-19 vaccine. Study-wide findings and caveats: Two doses of AZD1222 preceded a rise in Spike-specific TCR breadth and depth. Epitopes outside B.1.351 and B.1.1.7 mutated regions reportedly drew nearly half of spike TCRs. Along spike, vaccine-associated CD4 TCRs were found throughout, with dominance at 160-218 and 743-854. Among the donors, most were white British and more were female, and clonal diversity was possibly underestimated.

From germline, CDR1 is SGHNT and CDR2 YYREEE (reference sequence). The length of the CDR3 is 18 residues. Trimming took 5 bases from V and 2 from J; bases not matched to a gene: 12. Generated by immunoSEQ multiplex PCR, the TCRdb table keeps only in-frame clones and is missing some. The table includes about 180,000 clones, 80% to 90% detected once. Comment on this clone: Its specificity is unknown.

The rearrangement uses TRBV5-4 and TRBJ2-3; 12 bases agree with TRBD1. The sequenced sample was peripheral blood, obtained 28 days after the second AZD1222 dose. This sequence originates from an adult who received the AZD1222 COVID-19 vaccine. The CDR3 DNA reads TGTGCCAGCAGACTCGCCGGGACAGGGGGCGCGGTCACAGATACGCAGTATTTT. This codes for CASRLAGTGGAVTDTQYF.